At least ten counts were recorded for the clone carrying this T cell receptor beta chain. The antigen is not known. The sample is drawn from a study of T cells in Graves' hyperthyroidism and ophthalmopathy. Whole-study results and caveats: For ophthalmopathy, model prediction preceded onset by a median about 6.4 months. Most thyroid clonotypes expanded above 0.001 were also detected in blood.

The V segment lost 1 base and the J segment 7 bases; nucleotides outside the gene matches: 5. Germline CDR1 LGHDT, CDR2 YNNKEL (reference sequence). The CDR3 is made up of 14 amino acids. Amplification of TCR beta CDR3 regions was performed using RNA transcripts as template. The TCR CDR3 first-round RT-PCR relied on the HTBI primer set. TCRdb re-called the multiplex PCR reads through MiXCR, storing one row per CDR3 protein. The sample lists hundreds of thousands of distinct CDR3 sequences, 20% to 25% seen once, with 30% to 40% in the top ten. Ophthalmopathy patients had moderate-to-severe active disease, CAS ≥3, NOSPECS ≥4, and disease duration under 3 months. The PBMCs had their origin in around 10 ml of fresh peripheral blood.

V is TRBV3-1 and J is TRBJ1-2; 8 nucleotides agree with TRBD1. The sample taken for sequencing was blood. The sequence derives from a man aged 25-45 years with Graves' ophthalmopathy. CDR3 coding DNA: TGTGCCAGCAGCCAAGGAGGACAGGGAGCTGGCTACACCTTC. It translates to CASSQGGQGAGYTF.